This T cell receptor beta chain is from a study of circulating tumor DNA in untreated peripheral T-cell lymphoma. The CDR3 is made up of 17 amino acids. Germline CDR1 reads MNHGY; CDR2 reads SAAAGT. Before treatment, baseline tumor tissue was collected for sequencing. Note on this clone: Its antigen is unknown. The germline gene is not matched at one end of the junction; a read error may be the cause.

Only in-frame clones appear in the TCRdb table, and some are missing; sequencing was by immunoSEQ multiplex PCR. Among approximately 6,800 clones listed, about 66% were seen once. Study outcomes and limitations: Baseline tissues yielded approximately 87% and baseline serum 65% to 75% tumor-specific clonotype detection.

The V and J genes are TRBV6-8 and TRBJ2-2; D perhaps matches TRBD1 (6 bases). The sequence was collected from a human donor with peripheral T-cell lymphoma. Sequenced input: tumor tissue. The CDR3 bases are TGTGCCATCAGTGCGGTGGGACATTGGGGAAACACCGGGGAGCTGTTTTTT. Encoded protein: CAISAVGHWGNTGELFF.